The 9 T cell receptor beta chains below all came from one sample that was sequenced in a study of PD-1 blockade in classical Hodgkin lymphoma. Time point meaning: cycle 4 day 1 (C4D1), after 6 weeks of nivolumab. Every one of the patients relapsed after autologous stem cell transplantation (brentuximab vedotin exposure was variable). Clones were read by immunoSEQ multiplex PCR, and TCRdb kept only the in-frame ones, dropping some. The table records about 93,000 clones, approximately 78% of them present only once. Sample: peripheral blood mononuclear cells (PBMCs), taken before the fourth cycle of nivolumab. These receptor sequences come from a human donor with classical Hodgkin lymphoma.

The chain couples TRBV11-3 to TRBJ2-2; D possibly uses TRBD1 or TRBD2 (6 bases each). Germline V gene lookup returns CDR1 SGHNT and CDR2 YENEEA. V was trimmed by 5 bases and J by 1 base, leaving 8 bases between them. The CDR3 runs to 14 residues. The CDR3 reads CASSAGQNTGELFF. The CDR3 DNA reads TGTGCCAGCAGCGCGGGACAGAACACCGGGGAGCTGTTTTTT.

CDR3 nucleotides: TGTGCCAGCCGGGGGGATAGACAGGGCTTCACAGATACGCAGTATTTT. Residues: CASRGDRQGFTDTQYF. This sequence joins TRBV5-6 and TRBJ2-3; the D call may be TRBD1 or TRBD2 (7 bases each). Germline lookup yields CDR1 SGHDT and CDR2 YYEEEE. With 7 bases removed from V and 2 bases from J, the gap between germline ends came to 20 bases. The CDR3 length is 16 residues.

The rearrangement links TRBV6-6 to TRBJ1-3; TRBD1 is a possible D gene (5 bases). CDR1 is MNHNY and CDR2 is SVGAGI in the germline V gene (reference sequence). The CDR3 is 16 amino acids. Trimming stripped 0 bases from V and 4 bases from J, with 13 bases between. This chain's CDR3 is CASSYSPQGVGNTIYF. The CDR3 bases are TGTGCCAGCAGTTACTCGCCACAAGGGGTCGGAAACACCATATATTTT.

V usage is TRBV7-2 and J usage is TRBJ2-3; D is possibly TRBD2 (6 bases). The CDR3 sequence is 15 residues long. The germline V gene encodes CDR1 SGHTA and CDR2 FQGNSA. Trimming shortened V by 8 bases and J by 0 bases, and 15 bases separated the two germline ends. CDR3 coding DNA: TGTGCCAGCTTCAGGAGGGCGGGCAGCACAGATACGCAGTATTTT. It yields the protein CASFRRAGSTDTQYF.

This clone was observed a handful of times. This chain links TRBV9 with TRBJ1-6; 11 bases match TRBD1. V lost 3 bases and J lost 0; bases outside the gene matches: 11. The CDR3 sequence is 20 residues long. Germline V lookup: CDR1 SGDLS, CDR2 YYNGEE. The CDR3 loop is CASSAGTGGFKSSYNSPLHF. The DNA of the CDR3 is TGTGCCAGCAGCGCAGGGACAGGGGGGTTTAAATCCTCCTATAATTCACCCCTCCACTTT. The variable domain in full, with the rest retrieved from reference TRBV9 and TRBJ1-6, is DSGVTQTPKHLITATGQRVTLRCSPRSGDLSVYWYQQSLDQGLQFLIQYYNGEERAKGNILERFSAQQFPDLHSELNLSSLELGDSALYFCASSAGTGGFKSSYNSPLHFGNGTRLTVT.

V usage is TRBV7-3 and J usage is TRBJ1-1, with D unclear. The CDR3 is 13 amino acids. Trimming shortened V by 0 bases and J by 5 bases, and 7 bases separated the two germline ends. The germline CDR1 and CDR2 sequences are SGHTA and FQGTGA. CDR3 amino acids: CASSLTASTEAFF. The CDR3, as DNA: TGTGCCAGCAGCTTAACTGCAAGTACTGAAGCTTTCTTT.

This chain uses TRBV13 with TRBJ2-3; D may match TRBD1 or TRBD2 (5 bases each). The CDR3 totals 16 residues. V was trimmed by 1 base and J by 5 bases, leaving 16 bases between them. From germline, CDR1 is PRHDT and CDR2 FYEKMQ (reference sequence). CDR3 sequence (DNA): TGTGCCAGCAGCTTAGTCTCAGGGAGTCGAAGAGATACGCAGTATTTT. This encodes CASSLVSGSRRDTQYF.

The chain has TRBV19 and TRBJ2-7, with D unclear. V lost 5 bases and J lost 0, with 14 bases in between. The germline V gene has CDR1 LNHDA and CDR2 SQIVND (reference sequence). The CDR3 is 15 amino acids. The chain's CDR3 is CASSFTEESSYEQYF. The CDR3 DNA reads TGTGCCAGTAGTTTCACAGAAGAAAGCTCCTACGAGCAGTACTTC.

This clone was seen once. V and J are TRBV19 and TRBJ1-2, with D possibly matching TRBD1 (5 bases). V was trimmed by 11 bases and J by 5 bases, leaving 33 bases between them. The CDR3 contains 18 residues. The germline CDR1 and CDR2 sequences are LNHDA and SQIVND (reference sequence). The CDR3 spells CAPHGAGEKGSLGYGYTF. CDR3 bases: TGTGCCCCCCACGGAGCGGGGGAAAAGGGGTCCCTGGGGTATGGCTACACCTTC. The full variable domain, completed using reference TRBV19 and TRBJ1-2, is DGGITQSPKYLFRKEGQNVTLSCEQNLNHDAMYWYRQDPGQGLRLIYYSQIVNDFQKGDIAEGYSVSREKKESFPLTVTSAQKNPTAFYLCAPHGAGEKGSLGYGYTFGSGTRLTVV.